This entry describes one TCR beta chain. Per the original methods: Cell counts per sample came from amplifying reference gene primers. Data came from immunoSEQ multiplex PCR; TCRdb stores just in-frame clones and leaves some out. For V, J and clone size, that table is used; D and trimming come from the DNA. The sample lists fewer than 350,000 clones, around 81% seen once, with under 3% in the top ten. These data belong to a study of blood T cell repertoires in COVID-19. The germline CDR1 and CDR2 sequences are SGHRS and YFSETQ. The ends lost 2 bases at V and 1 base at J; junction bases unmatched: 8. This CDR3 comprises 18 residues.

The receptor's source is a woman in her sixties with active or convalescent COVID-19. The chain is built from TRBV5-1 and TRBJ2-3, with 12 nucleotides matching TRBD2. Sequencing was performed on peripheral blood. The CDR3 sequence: CASSFYSTSGGRTDTQYF. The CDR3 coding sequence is TGCGCCAGCAGCTTCTATTCGACTAGCGGGGGCCGCACAGATACGCAGTATTTT.